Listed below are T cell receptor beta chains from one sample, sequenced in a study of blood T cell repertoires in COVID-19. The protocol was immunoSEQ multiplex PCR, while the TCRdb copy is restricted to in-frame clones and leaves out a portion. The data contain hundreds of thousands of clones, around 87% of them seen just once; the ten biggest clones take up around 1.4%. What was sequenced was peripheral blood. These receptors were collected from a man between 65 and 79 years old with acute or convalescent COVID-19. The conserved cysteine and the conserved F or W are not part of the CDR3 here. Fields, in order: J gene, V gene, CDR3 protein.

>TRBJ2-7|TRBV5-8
ASSRTYEQY
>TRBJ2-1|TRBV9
ASSVGQGNEQF
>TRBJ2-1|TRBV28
ASSLAGFSNEQF
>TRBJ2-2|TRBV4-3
ASSHTGTKIGGELF
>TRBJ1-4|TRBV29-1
SVRIPDRGVQNEKLF
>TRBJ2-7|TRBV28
ASRTGTDPFEQY
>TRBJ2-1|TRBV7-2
ASSGLAGVTYNEQF
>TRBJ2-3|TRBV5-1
ASTTGGGTDTQY
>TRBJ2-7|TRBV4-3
ASSPYGTGPYEQY
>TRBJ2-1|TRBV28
ASNRMPGQSGHEQF
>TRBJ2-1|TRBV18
ASSPYRDSNEQF
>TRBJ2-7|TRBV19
ATSLGGPRGSTNYEQY
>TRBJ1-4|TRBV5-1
ASSLNGQDSF
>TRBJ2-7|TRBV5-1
ASSLDPTGRGEQY
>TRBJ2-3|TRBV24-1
ATSDPRGDTQY
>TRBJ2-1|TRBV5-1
ASSLHQGGLRNEQF
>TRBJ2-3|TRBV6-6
ASSDRVPDTQY
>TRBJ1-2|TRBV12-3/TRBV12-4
ASRSTGGGYT
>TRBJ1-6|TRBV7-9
ASSPPGTGVSPLH
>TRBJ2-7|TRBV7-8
ASSLARIWGGRAYEQY
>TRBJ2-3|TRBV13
ASSLGVSQRLDTQY
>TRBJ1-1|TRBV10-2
ASSESKASEAF
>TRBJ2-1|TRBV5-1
ASRPGQLSYNEQF